This T cell receptor beta chain was sequenced during a study of T cell responses to AZD1222 COVID-19 vaccine (dated by TCRdb to the early 2020s). In the study overall: AZD1222 recipients given second doses at about 4 weeks or at about 12 weeks were pooled, since spike-specific TCR depth and breadth were not found to differ between the two schedules. Trial participants were enrolled by age into 18-55, 56-69 and 70-plus year subgroups, with 148, 28 and 57 TCR-sequenced participants respectively. TCR sequencing covered roughly 230 trial participants: about 210 given two doses of AZD1222 and 26 given two doses of MenACWY control vaccine. Study-wide conclusions, independent of this receptor: The vaccine-associated CD4 TCRs covered the entire spike protein, and the dominant responses fell in regions 160-218 and 743-854. Nearly half of unique spike-specific TCRs reportedly recognized epitopes outside regions mutated in the B.1.351 and B.1.1.7 variants. Most participants were white British and females outnumbered males, and the authors suggested that clonal diversity may have been underestimated. After two AZD1222 doses, both the breadth and the depth of spike-specific TCRs were significantly higher than at day 0 and than in MenACWY recipients. No day 14 peak-response samples were available, so repertoires were characterized only after the peak T cell response. In the small 56-69-year group, the increase in depth fell short of significance, most likely because of low power. Conclusions about previously exposed vaccinees are limited, since just a handful of AZD1222 recipients were seropositive for SARS-CoV-2 at baseline.

In the germline V gene, CDR1 corresponds to MDHEN and CDR2 to SYDVKM. The CDR3 holds 15 amino acids from the cysteine to the phenylalanine. Of all the DNA, just the CDR3 is kept, 45 bases in frame from base 1. Trimming at the junction amounts to 7 bases on V and 0 bases on J, and the germline ends lie 15 bases apart. The CDR3 regions of human TCRbeta chains were analyzed by immunosequencing. Concerning the study's data processing: Repertoire TCRs were matched against a reference library of SARS-CoV-2-specific TCRs generated with the MIRA antigen-specificity platform. Breadth meant the fraction of unique TCRs that were SARS-CoV-2-associated, whereas depth meant the fraction of total T cells that were SARS-CoV-2-associated. Each spike-specific TCR was assigned to its reactive spike region and to a CD4 or CD8 class using the MIRA data. Log10-transformed breadth and depth values were compared by one-way ANOVA with Sidak's multiple comparisons tests. Held by TCRdb, this immuneACCESS table contains in-frame sequences only and omits some clones. Under half of the omission traces to an unresolved V gene where checked; the cause of the rest is unknown. V and J calls and clone size are given by that table; D and trimming were obtained from the DNA. This sample comprises about 150,000 clones, roughly 92% of them detected only once. The ten largest clones capture under 4.5% of the sample.

Points on this clone: It lacks a known antigen. No base quality information exists; no much larger clone differs at one position.

According to the study, the label for this sample's time point signals: baseline before first vaccination. Vaccinee samples came from UK trials COV001 and COV002, including a single-blind randomized controlled phase 2/3 trial of AZD1222 (ChAdOx1 nCoV-19) in healthy adults. Trial participant PBMC samples were collected at day 0 and day 28 after the second dose for TCRbeta chain sequencing. The sample here was peripheral blood, taken on day 0 of AZD1222 vaccination. The sequence links TRBV28 to TRBJ1-1; confidence is insufficient to name the D gene. This clonotype was obtained from an adult in good health. The base sequence is TGTGCCAGCATTCCCGTGGGTGTAATGAACACTGAAGCTTTCTTT. Its amino acids are CASIPVGVMNTEAFF. This CDR3, with the reference TRBV28 and TRBJ1-1 proteins standing in past its ends, gives the full variable domain DVKVTQSSRYLVKRTGEKVFLECVQDMDHENMFWYRQDPGLGLRLIYFSYDVKMKEKGDIPEGYSVSREKKERFSLILESASTNQTSMYLCASIPVGVMNTEAFFGQGTRLTVV.